This entry lists 19 T cell receptor beta chains sequenced from one sample in a study of post-analysis software for immune sequencing data. Study results and caveats: TRBV5-6, TRBV5-1 and TRBV20-1 belonged to a set of about five TRBV segments that were more frequent in patients than controls.

Which antigens these TCRs recognize remains unknown. Libraries were made from TCR beta cDNA, and they carried unique molecular identifiers. MiXCR, run by TCRdb on the PCR reads, gives a single entry per CDR3 protein. The top ten clones hold approximately 7.6% of a sample with roughly 430,000 distinct CDR3 sequences, 39% of them seen once. Sequencing was done on a sample of blood. All receptors come from a girl aged 2-9 years with multiple sclerosis.

The chain has TRBV29-1 and TRBJ2-4; D is undetermined. There are 13 residues in the CDR3. The V gene lost 4 bases and the J gene lost 0 bases, with 7 bases spanning the gap. Germline-derived CDR1 and CDR2 are SQVTM and ANQGSEA. CDR3 DNA sequence: TGCAGCGTTGGCCTTATAGCCAAAAACATTCAGTACTTC. Translation: CSVGLIAKNIQYF.

The V gene is TRBV28, the J gene TRBJ1-4; TRBD1 aligns across 8 bases. The junction had 10 bases not matched to a gene; V was cut back by 8 bases and J by 8 bases. This CDR3 spans 14 amino acids. CDR1 and CDR2 from the germline V gene are MDHEN and SYDVKM. The CDR3 here is CASGGTGGIEKLFF. The CDR3 DNA is TGTGCCAGCGGGGGAACAGGGGGAATAGAAAAACTGTTTTTT.

This clonotype was observed a few times. The chain links TRBV28 to TRBJ2-5, with D perhaps matching TRBD1 (6 bases). V was pared by 4 bases and J by 0 bases, with 15 bases between. CDR1 is MDHEN and CDR2 is SYDVKM in the germline V gene. The length of the CDR3 is 16 residues. The CDR3 sequence is CASSSSFTGNQETQYF. CDR3 bases: TGTGCCAGCAGTTCCTCCTTTACAGGGAACCAAGAGACCCAGTACTTC.

This clonotype was detected a few times. The V and J genes are TRBV20-1 and TRBJ2-7, with TRBD1 matching 10 bases. Germline assignment: CDR1 DFQATT and CDR2 SNEGSKA (reference sequence). V was clipped by 5 bases and J by 4 bases; unmatched bases: 5. This CDR3 has 13 amino acids. CDR3 residues: CSAPRQGAYEQYF. The CDR3 DNA follows: TGCAGTGCTCCCAGACAGGGGGCGTACGAGCAGTACTTC.

The chain carries TRBV7-9 and TRBJ2-5, with 13 bases that match TRBD2. Germline CDR1 SEHNR, CDR2 FQNEAQ (reference sequence). The length of the CDR3 is 15 residues. V shed 5 bases and J 11 bases; nucleotides not matched to a gene: 11. The CDR3 DNA is TGTGCCAGCAGCCCTACTAGCGGGGGGGCGAATGAGCAGTACTTC. Its translation: CASSPTSGGANEQYF.

V is TRBV7-9 and J is TRBJ2-2; the match to TRBD1 covers 8 bases. This CDR3 region has 18 residues. V gave up 7 bases and J gave up 6 bases; unmatched junction bases: 19. The V gene's germline CDR1 is SEHNR and CDR2 FQNEAQ (reference sequence). DNA for the CDR3: TGTGCCAGCATTCCCCCACGGGGACAGGAGGCTAGGTCCGGGGAGCTGTTTTTT. Protein product: CASIPPRGQEARSGELFF.

The chain recombines TRBV20-1 with TRBJ2-1; 8 nucleotides agree with TRBD2. CDR3 length equals 14 residues. Germline loops: CDR1 DFQATT, CDR2 SNEGSKA (reference sequence). V shed 3 bases, J shed 7 bases, and the junction held 8 bases outside the gene matches. The CDR3 DNA is TGCAGTGCTAGCGGAGCGGGGGTTGGGAATGAGCAGTTCTTC. This translates into CSASGAGVGNEQFF.

In regard to this clonotype: This may arise from a read error, as a much more abundant clone is one base away. The chain recombines TRBV27 with TRBJ2-7, with a weak D call TRBD1 (6 bases). CDR1 and CDR2 from the germline V gene are MNHEY and SMNVEV (reference sequence). V lost 6 bases, J lost 2 bases, and 14 bases lay in between. CDR3 size: 14 residues. CDR3 sequence (DNA): TGTGCCAGCAGGTGGGCCACAGGGACCTACGAGCAGTACTTC. This translates into CASRWATGTYEQYF.

This clonotype has just a few counts. This chain uses TRBV29-1 with TRBJ2-3, with TRBD2 as a possible D gene (7 bases). Trimming cost V 4 bases and J 8 bases, with 13 bases left between them. This CDR3 contains 12 residues. The germline gives CDR1 SQVTM, CDR2 ANQGSEA. Here the CDR3 reads CSVVGGRGTQYF. The CDR3 DNA sequence: TGCAGCGTTGTCGGGGGGCGTGGTACGCAGTATTTT.

The chain has TRBV3-1 and TRBJ1-5; D is perhaps TRBD1 (6 bases). The CDR3 is made up of 15 amino acids. Germline V gene data show CDR1 as LGHDT and CDR2 as YNNKEL (reference sequence). The germline V and J ends were trimmed by 0 bases and 5 bases, with 11 bases remaining between them. The CDR3 DNA reads as TGTGCCAGCAGCCAAGATTACCAGGGGTATCAGCCCCAGCATTTT. It yields the protein CASSQDYQGYQPQHF.

V and J are TRBV7-9 and TRBJ1-4; 7 bases agree with TRBD1. J gave up 5 bases and V 5 bases, and 8 bases lay outside the gene matches. CDR1 is SEHNR, CDR2 FQNEAQ, per germline (reference sequence). The CDR3 is made up of 15 amino acids. This CDR3 is CASSEQGLRNEKLFF. In DNA form, the CDR3 reads TGTGCCAGCAGCGAACAGGGGCTACGAAATGAAAAACTGTTTTTT. The whole variable domain, remainder taken from reference TRBV7-9 and TRBJ1-4, is DTGVSQNPRHKITKRGQNVTFRCDPISEHNRLYWYRQTLGQGPEFLTYFQNEAQLEKSRLLSDRFSAERPKGSFSTLEIQRTEQGDSAMYLCASSEQGLRNEKLFFGSGTQLSVL.

This clonotype was detected ten times or more. The chain combines TRBV20-1 with TRBJ2-7; 7 positions match TRBD1. There are 14 residues in the CDR3. CDR1 is DFQATT, CDR2 SNEGSKA, per germline (reference sequence). Unmatched junction bases numbered 2, after V lost 0 bases and J lost 0 bases. The CDR3 DNA sequence: TGCAGTGCTAGAGATAACAGGGGCTCCTACGAGCAGTACTTC. The encoded protein is CSARDNRGSYEQYF.

CDR3 protein: CASSAGGYSNQPQHF. As DNA, the CDR3 is TGTGCCAGCAGTGCAGGGGGATATAGCAATCAGCCCCAGCATTTT. V is TRBV28 and J is TRBJ1-5; 7 bases align to TRBD1. J lost 0 bases, V lost 5 bases, and 4 bases had no gene match. The CDR3 consists of 15 residues. Germline V gives CDR1 MDHEN, CDR2 SYDVKM. Full variable domain (rest looked up from reference TRBV28 and TRBJ1-5): DVKVTQSSRYLVKRTGEKVFLECVQDMDHENMFWYRQDPGLGLRLIYFSYDVKMKEKGDIPEGYSVSREKKERFSLILESASTNQTSMYLCASSAGGYSNQPQHFGDGTRLSIL.

The CDR3 nucleotides are TGTGCCAGCAGGCCACAGGGGGGAACTGGGGCCAACGTCCTGACTTTC. Residues: CASRPQGGTGANVLTF. The rearrangement joins TRBV6-5 to TRBJ2-6; 8 bases map to TRBD1. Losses at the gene ends were 6 bases for V and 2 bases for J; bases not matched to a gene: 6. The CDR3 contains 16 residues. The V gene's germline CDR1 is MNHEY and CDR2 SVGAGI.

This clonotype occurred a few times. The J gene is TRBJ2-3, the V gene TRBV29-1; D gene unclear. The CDR3 is made up of 15 amino acids. The V end lost 6 bases, the J end lost 3 bases, and 19 bases lay between the germline ends. Germline-derived CDR1 and CDR2 are SQVTM and ANQGSEA. The CDR3 here is CSVARRMAGTDTQYF. CDR3 bases: TGCAGCGTCGCCCGCAGGATGGCCGGGACAGATACGCAGTATTTT.

The rearrangement joins TRBV28 to TRBJ2-3; the D is unclear. V lost 5 bases to trimming and J lost 1 base, with 7 bases between them. Germline V gives CDR1 MDHEN, CDR2 SYDVKM. The CDR3 contains 13 residues. In DNA, the CDR3 is TGTGCCAGCAGTCCCGAGGGCACAGATACGCAGTATTTT. Its translation: CASSPEGTDTQYF.

The chain joins TRBV29-1 to TRBJ2-5; 12 nucleotides match TRBD2. The length of the CDR3 is 15 residues. Per the germline V gene, CDR1 is SQVTM and CDR2 is ANQGSEA. Trimming cost V 5 bases and J 5 bases; bases outside gene matches: 9. The CDR3 nucleotides are TGCAGCGTTCGACCCAGACTAGCGGGAGTTGAGACCCAGTACTTC. Amino acids: CSVRPRLAGVETQYF. Combining the CDR3 with reference TRBV29-1 and TRBJ2-5 gives the whole variable domain SAVISQKPSRDICQRGTSLTIQCQVDSQVTMMFWYRQQPGQSLTLIATANQGSEATYESGFVIDKFPISRPNLTFSTLTVSNMSPEDSSIYLCSVRPRLAGVETQYFGPGTRLLVL.

This clonotype was seen a few times. The chain recombines TRBV6-2 or TRBV6-3 with TRBJ2-4, with D maybe TRBD1 (6 bases). The CDR3 is made up of 19 amino acids. CDR1 and CDR2 from the germline V gene are MNHEY and SVGEGT. Trimming took off 0 bases at V and 0 bases at J, with 18 bases between the two ends. Here the CDR3 reads CASSYSGNYRVLAKNIQYF. The CDR3 bases are TGTGCCAGCAGTTACTCCGGAAACTACAGGGTGCTAGCCAAAAACATTCAGTACTTC.

This chain uses TRBV6-5 with TRBJ1-2, with D maybe TRBD1 (5 bases). The CDR3 runs 12 residues. The germline V gene has CDR1 MNHEY and CDR2 SVGAGI. The V end was cut by 7 bases, the J end by 8 bases, with 14 bases between. The CDR3 DNA is TGTGCCAGCATTGGGGCCGAAGAGGGCTACACCTTC. This gives the protein CASIGAEEGYTF.